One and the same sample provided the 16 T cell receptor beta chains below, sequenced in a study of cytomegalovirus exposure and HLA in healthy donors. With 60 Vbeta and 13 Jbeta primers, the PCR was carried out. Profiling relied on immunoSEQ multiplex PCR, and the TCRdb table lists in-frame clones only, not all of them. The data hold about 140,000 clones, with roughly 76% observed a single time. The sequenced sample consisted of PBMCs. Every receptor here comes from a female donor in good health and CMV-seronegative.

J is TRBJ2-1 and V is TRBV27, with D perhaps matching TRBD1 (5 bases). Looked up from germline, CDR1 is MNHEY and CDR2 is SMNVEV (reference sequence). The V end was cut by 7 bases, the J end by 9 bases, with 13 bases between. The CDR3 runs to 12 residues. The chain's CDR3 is CASNTGSGEQFF. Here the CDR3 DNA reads TGTGCCAGCAATACAGGCTCCGGTGAGCAGTTCTTC.

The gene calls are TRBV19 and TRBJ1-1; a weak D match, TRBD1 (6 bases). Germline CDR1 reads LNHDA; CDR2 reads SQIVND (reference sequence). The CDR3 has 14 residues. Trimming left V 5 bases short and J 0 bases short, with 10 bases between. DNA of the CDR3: TGTGCCAGTAGTCTCCAGGGGATGAACACTGAAGCTTTCTTT. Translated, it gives CASSLQGMNTEAFF.

CDR3 loop: CGRTGPHQPQHF. CDR3 bases: TGTGGTCGGACAGGCCCTCATCAGCCCCAGCATTTT. The gene calls are TRBV6-1 and TRBJ1-5; 7 bases fit TRBD1. Germline V CDR1 and CDR2: MNHNS, SASEGT. The CDR3 sequence is 12 residues long.

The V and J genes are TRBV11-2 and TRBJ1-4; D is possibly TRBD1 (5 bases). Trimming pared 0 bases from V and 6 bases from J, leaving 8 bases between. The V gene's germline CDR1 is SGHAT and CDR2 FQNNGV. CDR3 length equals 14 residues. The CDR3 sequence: CASSLDPGYEKLFF. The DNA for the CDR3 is TGTGCCAGCAGCTTAGATCCAGGGTATGAAAAACTGTTTTTT.

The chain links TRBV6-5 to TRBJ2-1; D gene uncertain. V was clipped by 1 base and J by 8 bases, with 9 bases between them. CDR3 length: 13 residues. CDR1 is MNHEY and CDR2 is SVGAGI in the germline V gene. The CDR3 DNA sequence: TGTGCCAGCAGTTACTATCCCGCGGATGAGCAGTTCTTC. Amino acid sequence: CASSYYPADEQFF.

CDR3 nucleotides: TGTGCCAGCAGCGCCGACCAGCGATTCCCAGATACGCAGTATTTT. Protein: CASSADQRFPDTQYF. The rearrangement uses TRBV9 and TRBJ2-3; D gene unclear. The germline V and J ends were trimmed by 3 bases and 4 bases, with 15 bases remaining between them. This CDR3 contains 15 residues. The germline gives CDR1 SGDLS, CDR2 YYNGEE.

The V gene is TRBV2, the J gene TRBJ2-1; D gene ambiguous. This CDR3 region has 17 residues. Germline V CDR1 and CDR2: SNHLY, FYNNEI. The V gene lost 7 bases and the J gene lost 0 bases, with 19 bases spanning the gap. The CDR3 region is CASTTQDPWSSYNEQFF. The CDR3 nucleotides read TGTGCCAGCACCACTCAAGATCCCTGGAGCTCCTACAATGAGCAGTTCTTC.

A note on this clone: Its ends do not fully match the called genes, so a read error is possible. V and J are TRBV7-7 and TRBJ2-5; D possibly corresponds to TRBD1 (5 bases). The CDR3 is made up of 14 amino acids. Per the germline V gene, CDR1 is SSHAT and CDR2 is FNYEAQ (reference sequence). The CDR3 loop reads CASSLGVAQETQYF. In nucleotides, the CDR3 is TGTGCTAGCAGCTTAGGGGTAGCCCAAGAGACCCAGTACTTC.

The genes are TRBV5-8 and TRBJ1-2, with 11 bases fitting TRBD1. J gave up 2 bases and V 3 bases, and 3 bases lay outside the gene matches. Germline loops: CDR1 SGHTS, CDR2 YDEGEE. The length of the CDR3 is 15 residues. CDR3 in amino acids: CASSSGTGGNYGYTF. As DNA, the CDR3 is TGTGCCAGCAGCTCGGGGACAGGGGGAAACTATGGCTACACCTTC.

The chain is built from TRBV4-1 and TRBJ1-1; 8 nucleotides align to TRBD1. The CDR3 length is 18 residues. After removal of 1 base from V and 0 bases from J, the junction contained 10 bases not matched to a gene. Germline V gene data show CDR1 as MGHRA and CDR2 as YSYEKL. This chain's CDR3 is CASSQVEGQVVMNTEAFF. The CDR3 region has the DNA TGCGCCAGCAGCCAAGTCGAGGGACAGGTCGTTATGAACACTGAAGCTTTCTTT.

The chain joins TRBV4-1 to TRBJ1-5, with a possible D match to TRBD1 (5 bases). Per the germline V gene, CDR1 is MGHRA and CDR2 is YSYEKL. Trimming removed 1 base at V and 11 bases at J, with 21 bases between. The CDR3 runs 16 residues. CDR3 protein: CASSQGGRGARTAQHF. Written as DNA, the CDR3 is TGCGCCAGCAGCCAAGGAGGTAGGGGCGCGAGAACGGCCCAGCATTTT.

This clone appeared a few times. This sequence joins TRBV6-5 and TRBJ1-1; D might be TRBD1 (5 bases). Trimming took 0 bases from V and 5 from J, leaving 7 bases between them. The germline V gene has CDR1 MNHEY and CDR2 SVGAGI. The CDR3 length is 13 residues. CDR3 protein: CASSYSGVTEAFF. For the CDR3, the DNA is TGTGCCAGCAGTTACTCAGGGGTAACTGAAGCTTTCTTT.

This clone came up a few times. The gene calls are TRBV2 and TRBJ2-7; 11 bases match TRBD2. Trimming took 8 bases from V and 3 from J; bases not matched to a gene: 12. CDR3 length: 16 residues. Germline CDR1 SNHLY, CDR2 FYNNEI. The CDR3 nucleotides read TGTGCCAGCTCGGAGACTAGCGGGACTGGGCACTACGAGCAGTACTTC. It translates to CASSETSGTGHYEQYF. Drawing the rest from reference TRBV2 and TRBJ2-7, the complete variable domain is EPEVTQTPSHQVTQMGQEVILRCVPISNHLYFYWYRQILGQKVEFLVSFYNNEISEKSEIFDDQFSVERPDGSNFTLKIRSTKLEDSAMYFCASSETSGTGHYEQYFGPGTRLTVT.

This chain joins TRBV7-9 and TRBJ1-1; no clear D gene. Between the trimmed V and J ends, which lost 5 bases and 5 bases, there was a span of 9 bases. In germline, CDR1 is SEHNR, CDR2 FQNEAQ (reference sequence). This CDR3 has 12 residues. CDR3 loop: CASSLTETEAFF. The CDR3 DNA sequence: TGTGCCAGCAGCCTCACTGAAACTGAAGCTTTCTTT.

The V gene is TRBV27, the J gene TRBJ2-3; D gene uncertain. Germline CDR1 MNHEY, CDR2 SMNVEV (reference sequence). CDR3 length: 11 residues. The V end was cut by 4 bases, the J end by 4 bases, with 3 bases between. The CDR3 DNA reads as TGTGCCAGCAGTTCAGCAGATACGCAGTATTTT. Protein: CASSSADTQYF.

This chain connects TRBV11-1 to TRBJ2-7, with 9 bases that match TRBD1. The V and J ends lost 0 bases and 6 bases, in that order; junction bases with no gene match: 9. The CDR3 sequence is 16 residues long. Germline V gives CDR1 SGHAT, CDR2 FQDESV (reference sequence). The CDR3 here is CASSLAHRDRVREQYF. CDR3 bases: TGTGCCAGCAGCTTAGCGCACCGGGACAGGGTGCGCGAGCAGTACTTC.